This entry lists 27 T cell receptor beta chains sequenced from one sample in a study of beta chain features in type 1 diabetes (dated by TCRdb to 2017 to 2018). Libraries were built with the immunoSEQ multiplex PCR assay. All of the isolated RNA was reverse transcribed with the High Capacity cDNA Reverse Transcription Kit, so expressed TCRB transcripts were sequenced. TCRdb re-hosts the immuneACCESS table, in-frame sequences only. Its copies lack some clones; in the studies checked, an unresolved V gene accounts for under half of them, and the cause for the rest is not known. This sample lists 250,000 to 350,000 clones; approximately 10% were detected once. The ten largest clones take up about 0.015% of the sample. The material sequenced was naive CD4+ T cells from blood. This specimen's cell subset or site label, interpreted: true naive CD4+ T cells. These receptor sequences come from a woman aged 25 to 39 in good health.

DNA of the CDR3: TGTGCTGGCGGGGGGCGTGGCACCGGGGAGCTGTTTTTT. Protein: CAGGGRGTGELFF. The V and J genes are TRBV30 and TRBJ2-2, with 8 bases identical to TRBD2. The CDR3 loop spans 13 amino acids. Germline V lookup: CDR1 GTSNPN, CDR2 SVGIG (reference sequence).

The sample holds a few counts of this clone. The chain uses TRBV7-2 and TRBJ2-5; maybe TRBD2 (6 bases). This CDR3 is 13 amino acids long. V was clipped by 5 bases and J by 5 bases, with 12 bases between them. The germline V gene has CDR1 SGHTA and CDR2 FQGNSA. The CDR3 sequence is CASSPTSWETQYF. For the CDR3, the DNA is TGTGCCAGCAGCCCGACTAGTTGGGAGACCCAGTACTTC.

The CDR3 loop reads CASSPGDSFFSTDTQYF. CDR3 nucleotide sequence: TGCGCCAGCAGCCCAGGGGACAGTTTCTTTAGCACAGATACGCAGTATTTT. This chain connects TRBV4-3 to TRBJ2-3; 7 positions match TRBD1. This CDR3 is built from 17 residues. J was trimmed by 0 bases and V by 4 bases; bases with no gene match: 10. Looked up from germline, CDR1 is LGHNA and CDR2 is YSLEER.

This chain uses TRBV6-6 with TRBJ2-3; 13 bases match TRBD2. Trimming cost V 9 bases and J 6 bases; bases outside gene matches: 6. The CDR3 length is 14 residues. The germline gives CDR1 MNHNY, CDR2 SVGAGI (reference sequence). Here the CDR3 reads CASMTSGRSDTQYF. CDR3 coding DNA: TGTGCCAGTATGACTAGCGGGAGGTCGGATACGCAGTATTTT.

V usage is TRBV5-1 and J usage is TRBJ2-2; 11 positions match TRBD2. Per germline, CDR1 SGHRS and CDR2 YFSETQ. J was trimmed by 5 bases and V by 5 bases; bases with no gene match: 5. The CDR3 loop spans 15 amino acids. The CDR3 reads CASRPTSGKTGELFF. CDR3 coding DNA: TGCGCCAGCAGGCCGACTAGCGGGAAGACCGGGGAGCTGTTTTTT.

V usage is TRBV7-3 and J usage is TRBJ1-3, with D hard to call. V lost 1 base, J lost 1 base, and 8 bases lay in between. The CDR3 totals 15 residues. Germline values: CDR1 SGHTA, CDR2 FQGTGA. CDR3 in amino acids: CASSLRAESGNTIYF. The CDR3 DNA is TGTGCCAGCAGCTTAAGGGCAGAGTCTGGAAACACCATATATTTT.

This clone showed up just once. V gene TRBV18 combines with J gene TRBJ1-1, with 9 bases fitting TRBD1. The CDR3 has 20 residues. Trimming at V came to 4 bases and at J to 4 bases, leaving 22 bases not matched to a gene. Germline CDR1 and CDR2: KGHSH and LQKENI. The CDR3 reads CASSLYDTTGQGTESTEAFF. The CDR3 nucleotides are TGTGCCAGCTCACTATATGATACTACGGGACAGGGTACGGAAAGCACTGAAGCTTTCTTT.

The gene calls are TRBV28 and TRBJ2-1; D may be TRBD2 (6 bases). The CDR3 runs to 16 residues. Germline values: CDR1 MDHEN, CDR2 SYDVKM. V was clipped by 2 bases and J by 6 bases, with 17 bases between them. CDR3 sequence reads: CASSLNYGTFGNEQFF. The CDR3 bases are TGTGCCAGCAGTTTAAATTACGGGACTTTTGGCAATGAGCAGTTCTTC. The full variable domain, in which reference TRBV28 and TRBJ2-1 provide the parts outside the CDR3, is DVKVTQSSRYLVKRTGEKVFLECVQDMDHENMFWYRQDPGLGLRLIYFSYDVKMKEKGDIPEGYSVSREKKERFSLILESASTNQTSMYLCASSLNYGTFGNEQFFGPGTRLTVL.

The gene calls are TRBV18 and TRBJ2-2, with 7 nucleotides matching TRBD1. The length of the CDR3 is 15 residues. V lost 6 bases and J lost 5; bases outside the gene matches: 9. Germline-derived CDR1 and CDR2 are KGHSH and LQKENI. CDR3 sequence reads: CASSRWDSMTGELFF. The CDR3 DNA reads TGTGCCAGCTCGCGATGGGACAGTATGACCGGGGAGCTGTTTTTT.

This clone has a handful of counts. The chain has TRBV7-2 and TRBJ1-1; 8 positions match TRBD1. From germline, CDR1 is SGHTA and CDR2 FQGNSA. The CDR3 is 16 amino acids. With V trimmed by 3 bases and J by 1 base, 7 bases remained unmatched. The CDR3 nucleotides read TGTGCCAGCAGCTTTTCAGGGGGCGCAGGGAACACTGAAGCTTTCTTT. It codes for CASSFSGGAGNTEAFF.

In this sample, this clone turned up a few times. The V call is TRBV5-1, the J call TRBJ2-2, with TRBD1 matching over 10 bases. J was trimmed by 3 bases and V by 4 bases; bases with no gene match: 3. The CDR3 runs to 15 residues. Germline values: CDR1 SGHRS, CDR2 YFSETQ. CDR3 sequence: CASSAGTGDTGELFF. CDR3 sequence (DNA): TGCGCCAGCAGCGCGGGGACAGGGGACACCGGGGAGCTGTTTTTT.

The rearrangement joins TRBV15 to TRBJ1-4; 9 bases are shared with TRBD1. Germline V gives CDR1 LNHNV, CDR2 YYDKDF (reference sequence). V shed 2 bases and J 7 bases; nucleotides not matched to a gene: 5. The CDR3 covers 15 residues. CDR3 amino acids: CATSRTGGAGEKLFF. In nucleotides, the CDR3 is TGTGCCACCAGCAGAACAGGGGGCGCAGGTGAAAAACTGTTTTTT.

CDR3 sequence reads: CASSSTPGLAGYNEQFF. CDR3 in DNA: TGTGCCAGCAGCTCTACTCCGGGACTAGCGGGGTACAATGAGCAGTTCTTC. J is TRBJ2-1 and V is TRBV14, with TRBD2 matching over 13 bases. V trimming: 5 bases; J trimming: 4 bases; junction bases outside the gene matches: 8. There are 17 residues in the CDR3. Germline CDR1 reads SGHDN; CDR2 reads FVKESK.

This clone was seen a few times. The chain links TRBV4-1 to TRBJ1-1; possible D gene TRBD1, 6 bases. V was pared by 2 bases and J by 0 bases, with 16 bases between. The CDR3 extends over 17 amino acids. Germline V gene lookup returns CDR1 MGHRA and CDR2 YSYEKL. The CDR3 region has the DNA TGCGCCAGCAGCCAACCGGACAGAGCACTCATGAACACTGAAGCTTTCTTT. Translating it yields CASSQPDRALMNTEAFF.

This clone was seen a handful of times. The rearrangement uses TRBV29-1 and TRBJ2-1; the match to TRBD1 covers 10 bases. The germline gives CDR1 SQVTM, CDR2 ANQGSEA. The length of the CDR3 is 14 residues. J gave up 1 base and V 6 bases, and 3 bases lay outside the gene matches. CDR3 DNA: TGCAGCGTGCCGGGACAGGGGTCCTACAATGAGCAGTTCTTC. This codes for CSVPGQGSYNEQFF.

This clone was counted only a few times. The chain is built from TRBV7-3 and TRBJ1-1, with 8 positions matching TRBD1. V lost 3 bases and J lost 1; bases outside the gene matches: 4. The CDR3 is made up of 15 amino acids. Germline V gene lookup returns CDR1 SGHTA and CDR2 FQGTGA. CDR3 nucleotides: TGTGCCAGCAGCTTTGACAGGGGTAGGAACACTGAAGCTTTCTTT. Residues: CASSFDRGRNTEAFF.

This chain uses TRBV7-9 with TRBJ2-1; no firm D call. The V and J ends lost 2 bases and 0 bases respectively, with 17 bases between them. The germline CDR1 and CDR2 sequences are SEHNR and FQNEAQ (reference sequence). The CDR3 has 18 residues. The CDR3 loop is CASSLSGYIQVSYNEQFF. CDR3 in DNA: TGTGCCAGCAGCTTATCAGGCTACATCCAAGTCTCCTACAATGAGCAGTTCTTC.

This clone has a handful of counts. This CDR3 is CAWSYRDRGSRGYTF. The CDR3 nucleotides are TGTGCCTGGAGTTACCGGGACAGGGGATCTCGGGGCTACACCTTC. The chain couples TRBV30 to TRBJ1-2; 10 positions match TRBD1. Looked up from germline, CDR1 is GTSNPN and CDR2 is SVGIG (reference sequence). The CDR3 is 15 amino acids. V lost 2 bases and J lost 8; bases outside the gene matches: 11.

This clone was counted between two and nine times. The V gene is TRBV5-1, the J gene TRBJ1-5; no firm D call. From germline, CDR1 is SGHRS and CDR2 YFSETQ. The V and J ends lost 4 bases and 3 bases respectively, with 14 bases between them. CDR3 length: 15 residues. The DNA for the CDR3 is TGCGCCAGCAGCGAGCTGGGAGACGACAATCAGCCCCAGCATTTT. Amino acids: CASSELGDDNQPQHF.

V and J are TRBV29-1 and TRBJ1-1; 8 nucleotides line up with TRBD1. The CDR3 is 13 residues long. Germline V gene sequence: CDR1 SQVTM, CDR2 ANQGSEA. V was pared by 7 bases and J by 0 bases, with 4 bases of the junction left unmatched. In DNA form, the CDR3 reads TGCAGCGCCGGACAGGGTCTGAACACTGAAGCTTTCTTT. It specifies CSAGQGLNTEAFF.

V gene TRBV2 combines with J gene TRBJ2-6, with D possibly TRBD1 on 5 matching bases. Trimming took off 7 bases at V and 1 base at J, with 11 bases between the two ends. The CDR3 loop spans 15 amino acids. Germline V lookup: CDR1 SNHLY, CDR2 FYNNEI. The DNA of the CDR3 is TGTGCCAGCACTCCTAGGGGTTCTGGGGCCAACGTCCTGACTTTC. This encodes CASTPRGSGANVLTF.

This chain uses TRBV5-1 with TRBJ2-2; weak D call: TRBD2 (7 bases). The V gene lost 5 bases and the J gene lost 10 bases, with 15 bases spanning the gap. The CDR3 covers 13 residues. Germline loops: CDR1 SGHRS, CDR2 YFSETQ. CDR3 in amino acids: CASSGGALLELFF. CDR3 nucleotides: TGCGCCAGCAGTGGGGGGGCGTTATTGGAGCTGTTTTTT.

A few counts support this clone. V is TRBV6-1 and J is TRBJ2-7; perhaps TRBD2 as D (6 bases). This CDR3 has 15 amino acids. Germline V gene data show CDR1 as MNHNS and CDR2 as SASEGT. The V end lost 1 base, the J end lost 0 bases, and 10 bases lay between the germline ends. Written as DNA, the CDR3 is TGTGCCAGCAGTGAAGGCGGGGCCCTCTCCTACGAGCAGTACTTC. Its translation is CASSEGGALSYEQYF.

The genes are TRBV29-1 and TRBJ2-7; possible D gene TRBD2, 6 bases. The CDR3 extends over 13 amino acids. Germline V gene data show CDR1 as SQVTM and CDR2 as ANQGSEA. The V gene lost 4 bases and the J gene lost 3 bases, with 13 bases spanning the gap. This CDR3 reads CSVVRGPDYEQYF. CDR3 DNA: TGCAGCGTTGTGCGGGGACCTGACTACGAGCAGTACTTC.

In its sample, this clone was seen a few times. This rearrangement joins TRBV11-1 to TRBJ2-3; D call uncertain. Per the germline V gene, CDR1 is SGHAT and CDR2 is FQDESV (reference sequence). This CDR3 region has 16 residues. V was clipped by 5 bases and J by 0 bases, with 15 bases between them. CDR3 sequence reads: CASSPDTTPSTDTQYF. DNA for the CDR3: TGTGCCAGCAGCCCTGATACAACACCTAGCACAGATACGCAGTATTTT.

This clone was seen only a few times. V usage is TRBV6-6 and J usage is TRBJ1-3, with 9 positions matching TRBD1. Trimming took 5 bases from V and 2 from J; bases not matched to a gene: 7. In germline, CDR1 is MNHNY, CDR2 SVGAGI (reference sequence). This CDR3 is 16 amino acids long. The CDR3 DNA reads as TGTGCCAGCAGTACTCCGGGACAGGGAGCTGGAAACACCATATATTTT. This gives the protein CASSTPGQGAGNTIYF.

Only a few counts were recorded for this clone. The V gene is TRBV5-1, the J gene TRBJ2-5, with 9 bases fitting TRBD1. CDR1 and CDR2 (germline): SGHRS, YFSETQ. Trimming cost V 0 bases and J 1 base; bases outside gene matches: 4. The CDR3 has 16 amino acids. The chain's CDR3 is CASSLAGTGLQETQYF. As DNA, the CDR3 is TGCGCCAGCAGCTTGGCCGGGACAGGGCTCCAAGAGACCCAGTACTTC.